These T cell receptor beta chains were read from a single sample in a study of tumor-infiltrating lymphocytes in localized non-small cell lung cancer. The repertoire was sequenced with immunoSEQ multiplex PCR; TCRdb's copy has only in-frame clones and lacks some. The repertoire has about 7,000 clones, about 70% of them found once; the top ten carry less than 8.5%. The specimen sequenced was uninvolved lung tissue not adjacent to the tumor. These receptors were obtained from a human donor with non-small cell lung cancer. CDR3s include the opening cysteine and the closing phenylalanine or tryptophan. The D gene is left open where the match is weak. Some rows mark clone size as missing; the rest say once, few, many or name a class of expanded clone.

TRBJ1-2 | TRBV4-2 | 15 | NA | NA | CASSSGAGRGYGYTF | TGTGCCAGCAGCTCAGGGGCAGGGAGGGGGTATGGCTACACCTTC
TRBJ2-2 | TRBV4-1 | 14 | NA | NA | CASSQQFADGELFF | TGCGCCAGCAGCCAGCAGTTCGCGGACGGGGAGCTGTTTTTT
TRBJ1-4 | TRBV2 | 14 | NA | NA | CASAGDRPNEKLFF | TGTGCCAGCGCGGGCGACCGGCCCAATGAAAAACTGTTTTTT
TRBJ1-1 | TRBV6-4 | 14 | NA | NA | CASSDGGGGTEAFF | TGTGCCAGCAGTGACGGGGGGGGCGGCACTGAAGCTTTCTTT
TRBJ1-4 | TRBV6-6 | 13 | few | TRBD1 | CASRDRGGEKLFF | TGTGCCAGCAGAGACAGGGGGGGGGAAAAACTGTTTTTT
TRBJ1-2 | TRBV15 | 13 | few | NA | CATHAPGTYGYTF | TGTGCCACCCACGCCCCCGGGACATATGGCTACACCTTC
TRBJ2-7 | TRBV6-5 | 15 | few | NA | CASSRQGRSSYEQYF | TGTGCCAGCAGCCGGCAGGGTAGAAGCTCCTACGAGCAGTACTTC
TRBJ2-1 | TRBV7-2 | 13 | NA | NA | CASSPSDYSEQFF | TGTGCCAGCAGCCCTTCAGACTATTCTGAGCAGTTCTTC
TRBJ1-4 | TRBV7-9 | 16 | NA | TRBD1 | CASSLGVRQGDEKLFF | TGTGCCAGCAGCTTAGGAGTGCGACAGGGCGATGAAAAACTGTTTTTT
TRBJ2-3 | TRBV5-1 | 17 | NA | TRBD2 | CASSLAFSGGAVDTQYF | TGCGCCAGCAGCTTGGCCTTTAGCGGGGGGGCGGTAGATACGCAGTATTTT
TRBJ2-1 | TRBV9 | 13 | NA | TRBD2 | CASGRGAQYEQFF | TGTGCCAGCGGGCGGGGGGCTCAATATGAGCAGTTCTTC
TRBJ2-1 | TRBV19 | 15 | NA | NA | CASSIGGGRSNEQFF | TGTGCCAGTAGTATCGGCGGGGGCCGCTCCAATGAGCAGTTCTTC
TRBJ1-5 | TRBV5-8 | 14 | few | NA | CASSRGSSNQPQHF | TGTGCCAGCAGCAGGGGGTCGAGCAATCAGCCCCAGCATTTT
TRBJ2-7 | TRBV7-6 | 15 | NA | NA | CASSLEAGEPYEQYF | TGTGCCAGCAGCTTAGAGGCAGGGGAACCCTACGAGCAGTACTTC
TRBJ1-5 | TRBV6-5 | 14 | NA | NA | CASSARDINQPQHF | TGTGCCAGCAGTGCCCGGGACATCAATCAGCCCCAGCATTTT
TRBJ1-1 | TRBV4-1 | 15 | NA | NA | CASSQDGAMNTEAFF | TGCGCCAGCAGCCAAGATGGGGCAATGAACACTGAAGCTTTCTTT
TRBJ2-3 | TRBV2 | 11 | few | NA | CARQGTDTQYF | TGTGCCAGACAGGGCACAGATACGCAGTATTTT
TRBJ2-7 | TRBV27 | 15 | NA | TRBD2 | CASSLAPGLNYEQYF | TGTGCCAGCAGTCTAGCCCCGGGACTAAACTACGAGCAGTACTTC
TRBJ1-2 | TRBV7-2 | 14 | NA | NA | CASSSGVLDYGYTF | TGTGCCAGCAGCTCTGGGGTCCTGGACTATGGCTACACCTTC
TRBJ1-1 | TRBV19 | 16 | NA | NA | CASSIGSAGLNTEAFF | TGTGCCAGTAGTATTGGTTCGGCCGGACTTAACACTGAAGCTTTCTTT